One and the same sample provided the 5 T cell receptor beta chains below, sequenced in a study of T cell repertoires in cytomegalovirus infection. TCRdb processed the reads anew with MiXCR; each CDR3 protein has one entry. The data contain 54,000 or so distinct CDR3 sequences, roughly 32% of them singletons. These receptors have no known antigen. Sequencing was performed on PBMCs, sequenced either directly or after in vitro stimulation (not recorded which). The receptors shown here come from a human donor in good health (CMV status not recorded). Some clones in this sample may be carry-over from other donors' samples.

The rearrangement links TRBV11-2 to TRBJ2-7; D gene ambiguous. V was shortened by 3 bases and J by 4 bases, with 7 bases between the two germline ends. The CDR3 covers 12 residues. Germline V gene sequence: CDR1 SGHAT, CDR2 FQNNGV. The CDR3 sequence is CASSFMGYEQYF. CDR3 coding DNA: TGTGCCAGCAGCTTTATGGGGTACGAGCAGTACTTC.

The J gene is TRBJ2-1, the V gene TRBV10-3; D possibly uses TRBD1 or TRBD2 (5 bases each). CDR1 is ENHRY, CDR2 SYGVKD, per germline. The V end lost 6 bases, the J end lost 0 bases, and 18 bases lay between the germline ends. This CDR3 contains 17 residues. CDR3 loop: CAISATGAPSSYNEQFF. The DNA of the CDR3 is TGTGCCATCAGCGCCACCGGGGCCCCCAGCTCCTACAATGAGCAGTTCTTC.

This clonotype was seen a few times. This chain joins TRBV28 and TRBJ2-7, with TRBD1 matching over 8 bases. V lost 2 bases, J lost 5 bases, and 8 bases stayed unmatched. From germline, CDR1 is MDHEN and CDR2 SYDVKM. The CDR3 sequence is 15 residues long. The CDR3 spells CASSLRRTGRDEQYF. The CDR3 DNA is TGTGCCAGCAGTTTAAGGAGGACAGGGAGAGACGAGCAGTACTTC.

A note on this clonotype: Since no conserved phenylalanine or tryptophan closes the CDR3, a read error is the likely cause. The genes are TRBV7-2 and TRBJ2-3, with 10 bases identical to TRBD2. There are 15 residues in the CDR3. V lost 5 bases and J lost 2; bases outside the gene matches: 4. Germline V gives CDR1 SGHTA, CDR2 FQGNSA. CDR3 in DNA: TGTGCCAGCAGCCTAAGCGGGAGGGCCACAGATACGCAGTATTCT. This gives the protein CASSLSGRATDTQYS.

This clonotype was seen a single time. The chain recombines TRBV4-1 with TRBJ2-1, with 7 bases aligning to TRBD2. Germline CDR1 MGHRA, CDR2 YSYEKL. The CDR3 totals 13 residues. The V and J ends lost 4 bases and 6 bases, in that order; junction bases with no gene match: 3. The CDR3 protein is CASSPGLFNEQFF. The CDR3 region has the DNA TGCGCCAGCAGCCCGGGACTATTCAATGAGCAGTTCTTC.